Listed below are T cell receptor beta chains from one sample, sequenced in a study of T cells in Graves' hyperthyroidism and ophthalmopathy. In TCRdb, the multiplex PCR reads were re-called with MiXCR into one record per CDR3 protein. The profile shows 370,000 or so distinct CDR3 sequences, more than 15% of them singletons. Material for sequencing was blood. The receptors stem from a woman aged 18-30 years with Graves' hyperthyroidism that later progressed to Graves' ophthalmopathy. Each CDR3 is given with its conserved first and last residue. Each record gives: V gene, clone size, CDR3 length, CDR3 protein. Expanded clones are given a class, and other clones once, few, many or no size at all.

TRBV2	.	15	CASSSDRTPGNTIYF
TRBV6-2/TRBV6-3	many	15	CASSYSGLAEETQYF
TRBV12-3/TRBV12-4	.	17	CASSLGYGTGAGNEQFF
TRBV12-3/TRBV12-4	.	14	CASSSWTAGQPQHF
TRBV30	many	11	CAWSQRYEQYF
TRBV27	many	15	CASSLTLAPTGELFF
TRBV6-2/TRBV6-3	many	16	CASLDRSPGGWTEAFF
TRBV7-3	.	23	CASSLKGSGLAEMGATAKNIQYF
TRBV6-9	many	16	CASSYRLRPTNEKLFF
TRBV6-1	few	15	CASSAREIYNSPLHF
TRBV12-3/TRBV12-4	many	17	CASSSGSGSVSQETQYF
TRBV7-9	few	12	CASSLHLGGQFF
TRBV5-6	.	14	CASSQGILNTEAFF
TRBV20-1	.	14	CSAKLAGVVHEQYF
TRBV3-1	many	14	CASKAAIMNTEAFF
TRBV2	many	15	CASRVLAPSTDTQYF
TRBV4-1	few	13	CASSQDTPYEQYF
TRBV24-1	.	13	CATSTQGNQPQHF
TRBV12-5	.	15	CASGQGEVNTGELFF
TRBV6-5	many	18	CASSYSGRNQYSNQPQHF
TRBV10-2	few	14	CASGGGRTYNEQFF
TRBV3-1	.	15	CASSPGDTYTGELFF
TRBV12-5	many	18	CASGLAPPWGGRDTEAFF
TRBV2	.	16	CASSSGLAGGLNEQFF
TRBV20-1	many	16	CSARDPASGSQDTQYF
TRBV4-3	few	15	CASSQEIAGANVLTF
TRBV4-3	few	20	CASSQYQIGETGSPGYEQYF
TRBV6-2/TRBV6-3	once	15	CASSYFEGTQEIQYF
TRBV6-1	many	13	CASRSLWGETQYF
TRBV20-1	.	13	CSATRGGYNEQFF
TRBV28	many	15	CASSFRELGFNEQFF
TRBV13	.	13	CASMRDPSNEQFF
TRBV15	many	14	CATSVRDRGNEQFF
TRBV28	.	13	CASSQGGYSPLHF
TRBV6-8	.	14	CAVPSPAGSDEQYF
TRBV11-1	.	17	CASSLQTGRSGANVLTF
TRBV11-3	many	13	CASSPSGMGTQYF
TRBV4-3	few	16	CASSHLTGQGNTEAFF
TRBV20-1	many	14	CSARPGRANQPQHF
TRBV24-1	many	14	CATSSGTGDTEAFF
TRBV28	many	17	CASSPMGLAGAKGEQYF
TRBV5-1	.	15	CASSLAGDTNEKLFF
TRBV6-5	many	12	CASSYAWVEQFF
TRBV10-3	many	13	CAISVGTPDTQYF
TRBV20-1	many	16	CSARSDRRIDNEKLFF
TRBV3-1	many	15	CASSQGAGSYNEQFF
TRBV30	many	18	CAWSVGRLAGGGQETQYF
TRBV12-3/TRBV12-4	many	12	CASRDSVQPQHF
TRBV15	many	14	CATNRGEGHNEQFF
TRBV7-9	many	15	CASSLGPEGLETQYF
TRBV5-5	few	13	CASSFAPKETQYF
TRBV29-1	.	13	CSVETGVDYGYTF
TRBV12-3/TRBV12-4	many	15	CASSQRQGVPYEQYF
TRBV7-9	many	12	CAGSGPDYEQYF
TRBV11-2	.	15	CASIPTGHSGNTIYF
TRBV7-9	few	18	CASSLGGRSTIDEETQYF
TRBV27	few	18	CASSYGTSGEPSYNEQFF